This T cell receptor (beta chain) was obtained from a study of T cells in Graves' hyperthyroidism and ophthalmopathy. An absence of ophthalmopathy progression within 18 months meant stable Graves' hyperthyroidism. Broader study findings: Researchers found most expanded thyroid clonotypes above 0.001 in blood as well.

In its sample, this clonotype was seen many times. Its antigen remains unidentified. Trimming cost V 3 bases and J 7 bases; bases outside gene matches: 6. Germline-derived CDR1 and CDR2 are LGHDT and YNNKEL (reference sequence). The CDR3 has 14 residues. Amplified TCR beta CDR3 regions derived from RNA transcripts. TCR CDR3 underwent first-round RT-PCR with the HTBI primer set. TCRdb independently ran MiXCR on the multiplex PCR reads; one entry per CDR3 protein. The sample consists of roughly 200,000 distinct CDR3 sequences, 18% of them appearing once. The material sequenced was blood. The J gene is TRBJ1-2, the V gene TRBV3-1; 9 bases are shared with TRBD1. The source of this sequence is a man aged 35-49 years with Graves' hyperthyroidism. The chain's CDR3 is CASSHGTGFSGYTF. Written as DNA, the CDR3 is TGTGCCAGCAGCCACGGGACAGGGTTTAGTGGCTACACCTTC.